Each of the 9 T cell receptor beta chains below was sequenced from the same sample in a study of OX40 agonist ivuxolimab in advanced cancers. Profiled with immunoSEQ multiplex PCR; TCRdb holds only in-frame clones, not every one. This sample yields tens of thousands of clones, of which around 85% are seen a single time; approximately 5% belongs to the top ten. Sequences were derived from CD4+ or CD8+ T cells sorted from blood, sampled in a trial of the OX40 agonist ivuxolimab. Receptors originate from an adult with an advanced solid tumor such as melanoma, head and neck, liver or kidney cancer.

The rearrangement uses TRBV5-1 and TRBJ2-7; 8 bases map to TRBD1. From germline, CDR1 is SGHRS and CDR2 YFSETQ. The CDR3 is 14 residues long. J lost 4 bases, V lost 2 bases, and 5 bases had no gene match. The CDR3 sequence is CASSLAGGRYEQYF. CDR3 nucleotide sequence: TGCGCCAGCAGCTTAGCAGGGGGCAGGTACGAGCAGTACTTC.

This chain joins TRBV7-3 and TRBJ2-1; D may be TRBD2 (6 bases). The germline V gene has CDR1 SGHTA and CDR2 FQGTGA. This CDR3 spans 16 amino acids. V was trimmed by 5 bases and J by 6 bases, leaving 20 bases between them. The CDR3 DNA follows: TGTGCCAGCAGCCCTGCGGGTAGCGGAACGTTCAATGAGCAGTTCTTC. Translation: CASSPAGSGTFNEQFF.

V gene TRBV5-8 combines with J gene TRBJ1-1; a weak D match, TRBD1 (5 bases). Per the germline V gene, CDR1 is SGHTS and CDR2 is YDEGEE. The CDR3 has 13 amino acids. Trimming stripped 0 bases from V and 5 bases from J, with 8 bases between. CDR3: CASSLEGRTEAFF. DNA of the CDR3: TGTGCCAGCAGCTTGGAGGGGCGAACTGAAGCTTTCTTT.

The chain links TRBV7-3 to TRBJ2-3; a weak D match, TRBD2 (5 bases). V shed 4 bases and J shed 5 bases, with 13 bases lying between them. This CDR3 is built from 14 residues. CDR1 is SGHTA and CDR2 is FQGTGA in the germline V gene. CDR3 sequence (DNA): TGTGCCAGCAGCTCCCGGACTGAGGGAGATACGCAGTATTTT. Amino acids: CASSSRTEGDTQYF.

The chain combines TRBV30 with TRBJ1-1, with D possibly being TRBD1 (5 bases). With 2 bases removed from V and 2 bases from J, the gap between germline ends came to 15 bases. Germline V gives CDR1 GTSNPN, CDR2 SVGIG (reference sequence). The CDR3 is 15 residues long. DNA of the CDR3: TGTGCCTGGAGTTCCCGGGGCAACTCCAACACTGAAGCTTTCTTT. Its protein is CAWSSRGNSNTEAFF.

This clone is a singleton in its sample. No DNA is shown, since the ends of the CDR3 on it are uncertain; the CDR3 is the one TCRdb lists. This sequence joins TRBV14 and TRBJ2-7. Germline V gene data show CDR1 as SGHDN and CDR2 as FVKESK. The CDR3 has 13 residues if both end residues are counted. CDR3 amino acids: CASSQFGAGEQYF.

The chain recombines TRBV5-4 with TRBJ2-7, with TRBD1 matching 10 bases. Germline V gives CDR1 SGHNT, CDR2 YYREEE (reference sequence). The CDR3 covers 16 residues. Trimming removed 0 bases from V and 2 bases from J; junction bases left unmatched: 5. Written as DNA, the CDR3 is TGTGCCAGCAGCTTGGGGGGACAGGGGAGTGCCTACGAGCAGTACTTC. Protein: CASSLGGQGSAYEQYF.

This clone was seen more than once but under ten times. The gene calls are TRBV7-6 and TRBJ1-5; 7 nucleotides line up with TRBD1. The germline CDR1 and CDR2 sequences are SGHVS and FNYEAQ. V trimming: 2 bases; J trimming: 2 bases; junction bases outside the gene matches: 9. The CDR3 is 17 residues long. This chain's CDR3 is CASSLLQGTWGNQPQHF. CDR3 bases: TGTGCCAGCAGCTTACTACAGGGGACTTGGGGCAATCAGCCCCAGCATTTT.

CDR3 DNA sequence: TGTGCCAGCAGCGTATGTAGAGGGCCGAGCTCCTACGAGCAGTACTTC. This encodes CASSVCRGPSSYEQYF. The V call is TRBV9, the J call TRBJ2-7, with D perhaps matching TRBD2 (5 bases). The CDR3 contains 16 residues. Between the trimmed V and J ends, which lost 1 base and 0 bases, there was a span of 14 bases. In germline, CDR1 is SGDLS, CDR2 YYNGEE.